This record covers a single T cell receptor beta chain. The repertoire was sequenced with immunoSEQ multiplex PCR; TCRdb's copy has only in-frame clones and lacks some. The table lists approximately 150,000 clones, roughly 90% of them singletons. These data belong to a study of T cell responses to AZD1222 COVID-19 vaccine. Looking at the study overall: Second doses that came at about 4 or about 12 weeks were put together.

Germline V gene data show CDR1 as DFQATT and CDR2 as SNEGSKA (reference sequence). Between the trimmed V and J ends, which lost 3 bases and 4 bases, there was a span of 16 bases. The CDR3 runs 14 residues. This chain connects TRBV20-1 to TRBJ2-7; possibly TRBD2 for D (7 bases). Sample: peripheral blood, taken on day 0 of AZD1222 vaccination. The source is an adult in good health. Here the CDR3 reads CSASPGGGGYEQYF. For the CDR3, the DNA is TGCAGTGCTAGTCCCGGGGGAGGGGGATACGAGCAGTACTTC.